This T cell receptor (beta chain) emerged from a study of T-cell reconstitution after alpha-beta-depleted transplantation in children. The CDR3 consists of 15 residues. CDR1 is SGHRS, CDR2 YFSETQ, per germline. V gave up 0 bases and J gave up 4 bases, with 11 bases separating them. Preparation of the TCRbeta library involved a method that used unique molecular identifiers. TCRdb analysed the PCR reads with MiXCR anew, one entry per CDR3 protein. This sample yields 360,000 or so distinct CDR3 sequences, of which roughly 22% are seen a single time; less than 4.5% belongs to the top ten. The chain has TRBV5-1 and TRBJ2-1; D is possibly TRBD2 (6 bases). This sample comprised PBMCs from the stem cell graft donor, obtained from the stem cell graft. The TCR originated in a human donor who donated a stem cell graft to a child with acute myeloid leukemia. The CDR3 region has the DNA TGCGCCAGCAGCTTGGTAGGGAGGCCTTACAATGAGCAGTTCTTC. This gives the protein CASSLVGRPYNEQFF.